This TCR beta chain originates from a study of blood T cell repertoires in COVID-19. Background on the study: Samples taken during acute and convalescent COVID-19 were collected in the United States, Italy and Spain.

In assigning cohorts, the study relied on participant-reported clinical history. Produced via immunoSEQ multiplex PCR; TCRdb's table is partial and in-frame only. The sample yields some 370,000 clones, roughly four fifths seen once. In this sample, this clone turned up a few times. This CDR3 has 16 amino acids. Germline loops: CDR1 LNHDA, CDR2 SQIVND (reference sequence). V gave up 1 base and J gave up 3 bases; unmatched junction bases: 2. The receptor was derived from a woman between 45 and 65 years old who had recovered from COVID-19. Sample: PBMCs or T cells enriched from blood (not recorded which). The chain carries TRBV19 and TRBJ2-3; the match to TRBD2 covers 12 bases. The CDR3 coding sequence is TGTGCCAGTAGTATAGCTAGCGGGGGGGTGACAGATACGCAGTATTTT. Translating it yields CASSIASGGVTDTQYF.